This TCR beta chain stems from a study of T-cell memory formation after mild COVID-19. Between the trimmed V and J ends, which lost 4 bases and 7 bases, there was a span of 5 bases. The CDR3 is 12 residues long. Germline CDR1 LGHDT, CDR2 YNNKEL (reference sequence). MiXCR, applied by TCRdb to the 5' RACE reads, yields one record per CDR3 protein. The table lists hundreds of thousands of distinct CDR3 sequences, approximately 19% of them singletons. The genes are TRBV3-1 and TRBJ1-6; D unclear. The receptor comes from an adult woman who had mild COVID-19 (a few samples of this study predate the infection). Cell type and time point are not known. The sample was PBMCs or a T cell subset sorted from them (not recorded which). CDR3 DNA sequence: TGTGCCAGCAGCCGGTCAAATTCACCCCTCCACTTT. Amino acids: CASSRSNSPLHF.